This T cell receptor (beta chain) derives from a study of beta chain features in type 1 diabetes. For the study at large: Patients shared similar age, gender and cell yields with healthy donors.

One heparinised blood draw, averaging about 120 mL, came from each donor. The germline CDR1 and CDR2 sequences are MNHEY and SVGAGI. The CDR3 contains 16 residues. Between the trimmed V and J ends, which lost 2 bases and 0 bases, there was a span of 11 bases. Since all of the isolated RNA was reverse transcribed, expressed TCRB transcripts were what got sequenced. The assay was immunoSEQ multiplex PCR, and TCRdb's table has in-frame clones only and misses some. Of fewer than 350,000 clones listed, about 7.8% were seen once; the top ten hold approximately 0.93%. This clone has just a few counts. J is TRBJ1-3 and V is TRBV6-5, with D possibly matching TRBD1 (6 bases). The sequenced material came from central memory CD4+ T cells from blood. The TCR was taken from a woman aged 18-35 years in good health. CDR3 in DNA: TGTGCCAGCAGTTACCAGGGGCCGAACTCTGGAAACACCATATATTTT. As protein: CASSYQGPNSGNTIYF.